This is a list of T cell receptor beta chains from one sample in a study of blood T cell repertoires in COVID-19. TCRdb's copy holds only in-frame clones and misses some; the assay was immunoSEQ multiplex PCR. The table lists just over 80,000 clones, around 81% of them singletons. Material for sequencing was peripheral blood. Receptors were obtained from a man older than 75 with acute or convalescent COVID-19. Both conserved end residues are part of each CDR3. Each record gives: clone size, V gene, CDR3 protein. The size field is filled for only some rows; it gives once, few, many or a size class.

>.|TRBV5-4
CASSFKETQYF
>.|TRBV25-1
CASSADRGIADTQYF
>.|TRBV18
CASSSQDYEQYF
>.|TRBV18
CASSPEGQTQYF
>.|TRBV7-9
CASSTEGQGAEAFF
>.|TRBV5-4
CASSLKRTSTDTQYF
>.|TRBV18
CASSPDRTNTGELFF
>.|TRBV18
CASSPTGGATNEKLFF
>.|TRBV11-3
CASSPTGTEPGKQYF
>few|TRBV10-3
CAIRPSDYGYTF
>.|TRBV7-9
CASSLVGLAFDEQFF
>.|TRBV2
CASSEGGTGSQQYF
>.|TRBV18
CASSYRLVGENIQYF
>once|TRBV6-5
CASSYSGGIQETQYF
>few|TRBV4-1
CASSQSGGRSNQPQHF
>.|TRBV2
CASSDRGIVRDEQYF
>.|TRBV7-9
CASSLASMNTEAFF
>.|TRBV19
CASRQNQQPNYGYTF
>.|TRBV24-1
CATSIGGRNHQSAEQFF
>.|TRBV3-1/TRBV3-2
CASSQSRSWTGGNEQYF
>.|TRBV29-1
CSVKSLNSGNTIYF
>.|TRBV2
CASSGGGGIQYF
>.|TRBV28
CASSSGQGGTIYF
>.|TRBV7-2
CASSFGRRSSYNSPLHF
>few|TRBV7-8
CASSSSGSADTQYF
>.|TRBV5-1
CASTTGGLSATNEQYF
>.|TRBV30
CAWSVLTGDNSPLHF
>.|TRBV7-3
CASSLIRQDNTEAFF
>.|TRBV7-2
CASSLEPGGDQPQHF
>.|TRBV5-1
CASSLGPPRGNIQYF
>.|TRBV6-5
CASSYYRGNSPLHF
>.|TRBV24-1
CATVKGGGVGEETQYF
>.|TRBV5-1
CASSFSGSGIDTQYF
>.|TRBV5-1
CASSPGLAVSTDTQYF
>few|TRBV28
CASSLYLAGEQFF
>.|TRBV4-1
CASSQGWGENQPQHF
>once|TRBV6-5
CASSYSGLAGNSPLHF
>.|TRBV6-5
CASRTGGLPFEQYF
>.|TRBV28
CASSSTGAGGETQYF
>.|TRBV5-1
CASSFMGLSTDTQYF
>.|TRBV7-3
CASSSYGTSGSKGEQFF
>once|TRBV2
CASSAYDSSGTRGTQYF
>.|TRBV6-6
CASSQSSSGNTIYF
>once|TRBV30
CAWSRGPGWNIQYF
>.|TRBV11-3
CASSYGQYREQFF
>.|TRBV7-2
CASSPRVRGSGELFF
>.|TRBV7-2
CASSYSTDTQYF
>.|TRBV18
CASSPLGRASGYTF
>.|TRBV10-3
CAIRTGTSGSTDTQYF
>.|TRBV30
CAWSEDLRGTEAFF
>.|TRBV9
CASNPGTGNYGYTF
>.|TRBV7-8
CASSFLQGRYEQYF
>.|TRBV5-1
CASTPDRDTEAFF
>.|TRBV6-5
CASSREGAGANVLTF
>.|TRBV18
CASSTGQGRTGELFF